This record concerns one T cell receptor (beta chain) sequence. The antigen remains unidentified. Unique molecular identifiers were built into the TCR beta cDNA libraries. A population of about 0.9 to 10 million T cells gave rise to about half a million cDNA molecules. Using its own MiXCR run on the PCR reads, TCRdb lists one record per CDR3 protein. The sample has approximately 180,000 distinct CDR3 sequences, 30% seen once. The data originate from a study of post-analysis software for immune sequencing data. Study-wide findings and caveats: Controls significantly exceeded multiple sclerosis patients in normalized Chao1 diversity. Clustering by F measure revealed strong co-clustering among samples prepared together in one batch.

The sample consisted of blood. This TCR derives from a girl aged 5-17 years with multiple sclerosis.

The CDR3 sequence: CATSGSTGMGHKNEQFF. DNA of the CDR3: TGTGCCACCAGTGGTTCTACCGGGATGGGGCACAAGAATGAGCAGTTCTTC. This chain uses TRBV24-1 with TRBJ2-1; D may match TRBD1 or TRBD2 (5 bases each). This CDR3 spans 17 amino acids. Germline V gene sequence: CDR1 KGHDR, CDR2 SFDVKD. V lost 5 bases to trimming and J lost 7 bases, with 23 bases between them.